This T cell receptor (beta chain) appears in the sequencing data of a study of cytomegalovirus exposure and HLA in healthy donors. General study points: About 180 TCR beta chains were listed as cytomegalovirus-associated. Published work reported that the classifier diagnosed cytomegalovirus status with high specificity and sensitivity. Specific recognition of CMV antigens was confirmed in vitro for a few chains (all CMV-associated).

Using immunoSEQ multiplex PCR, the repertoire was profiled, and TCRdb retains in-frame clones only, with some absent. Of tens of thousands of clones listed, 97% are singletons. On this clone itself: Its antigen is unknown.

The ends were cut back, 6 bases at V and 0 bases at J, with 14 bases in the middle. From germline, CDR1 is MNHEY and CDR2 SMNVEV (reference sequence). The CDR3 is 15 amino acids. The donors were members of the roughly 120-subject validation cohort (separate from the approximately 670-subject first cohort). The chain recombines TRBV27 with TRBJ1-1; a possible D gene is TRBD1 (5 bases). Sample: PBMCs. This sequence was found in a woman aged 18-29 years in good health and CMV-seropositive. The CDR3 bases are TGTGCCAGCAGCCGACTCGGGGGTTTGAACACTGAAGCTTTCTTT. Translated: CASSRLGGLNTEAFF.